This TCR beta chain derives from a study of OX40 agonist ivuxolimab in advanced cancers. At the level of the study: Every 2 weeks, patients received ivuxolimab intravenously, dosed at 0.01 to 10 mg/kg.

Per germline, CDR1 SQVTM and CDR2 ANQGSEA. The CDR3 extends over 10 amino acids. Trimming cost V 4 bases and J 1 base, with 2 bases left between them. The data were produced by immunoSEQ multiplex PCR, yet TCRdb's version contains in-frame clones alone and is incomplete. The sample holds approximately 74,000 clones, less than 95% seen once. Comments on this clone: The antigen remains unidentified.

Findings of the study overall: Determination of antigen specificity was not performed for the expanded peripheral T cells.

The sequenced sample was CD4+ or CD8+ T cells sorted from blood, obtained in a trial of the OX40 agonist ivuxolimab. The receptor was isolated from an adult with an advanced solid tumor such as melanoma, head and neck, liver or kidney cancer. This chain joins TRBV29-1 and TRBJ2-7; the D is unclear. CDR3 protein: CSVGSYEQYF. CDR3 sequence (DNA): TGCAGCGTTGGGTCCTACGAGCAGTACTTC.